The 28 T cell receptor beta chains below come from one sample, sequenced in a study of cytomegalovirus exposure and HLA in healthy donors. Researchers ran the PCR with 60 Vbeta and 13 Jbeta primers. Only in-frame clones appear in the TCRdb table, and some are missing; sequencing was by immunoSEQ multiplex PCR. The sample lists over 100,000 clones, 76% occurring once. The sequenced sample consisted of PBMCs. These receptors all stem from a woman aged 40 to 50 in good health and CMV-seropositive.

V and J are TRBV10-3 and TRBJ2-1; 11 positions agree with TRBD2. The germline CDR1 and CDR2 sequences are ENHRY and SYGVKD. V dropped 5 bases and J dropped 7; count of bases not matched to a gene: 10. The CDR3 runs to 16 residues. The CDR3, as DNA: TGTGCCATCAGTCCGGCCAGTAGCGGGGGGGCAAATGAGCAGTTCTTC. Amino acids: CAISPASSGGANEQFF.

V gene TRBV4-2 combines with J gene TRBJ1-1, with D hard to call. This CDR3 region has 15 residues. CDR1 LGHNA and CDR2 YNFKEQ come from the germline V gene. The V and J ends lost 1 base and 2 bases respectively, with 11 bases between them. CDR3 in amino acids: CASSQVSGSNTEAFF. Here the CDR3 DNA reads TGTGCCAGCAGCCAAGTGAGCGGCAGCAACACTGAAGCTTTCTTT.

This chain links TRBV13 with TRBJ1-1; 7 bases fit TRBD1. V was pared by 5 bases and J by 0 bases, with 6 bases of the junction left unmatched. There are 15 residues in the CDR3. Germline CDR1 is PRHDT and CDR2 is FYEKMQ (reference sequence). The CDR3 region is CASSRQTGMNTEAFF. The CDR3 DNA follows: TGTGCCAGCAGCCGCCAGACAGGGATGAACACTGAAGCTTTCTTT.

The gene calls are TRBV5-1 and TRBJ1-5; D is ambiguous. The CDR3 extends over 17 amino acids. Trimming removed 0 bases from V and 2 bases from J, with 15 bases in between. The germline V gene has CDR1 SGHRS and CDR2 YFSETQ. The chain's CDR3 is CASSLEPPGAGNQPQHF. Written as DNA, the CDR3 is TGCGCCAGCAGCTTGGAGCCTCCCGGTGCGGGCAATCAGCCCCAGCATTTT.

This rearrangement joins TRBV7-9 to TRBJ1-4, with 9 bases identical to TRBD1. Germline CDR1 SEHNR, CDR2 FQNEAQ (reference sequence). The CDR3 is 15 amino acids. Trimming removed 1 base from V and 10 bases from J; junction bases left unmatched: 7. In DNA form, the CDR3 reads TGTGCCAGCAGCTTAGTGTGGACAGGGGTTGGAAAACTGTTTTTT. Amino acid sequence: CASSLVWTGVGKLFF.

The chain has TRBV19 and TRBJ1-2, with D maybe TRBD1 (6 bases). V lost 5 bases and J lost 5, with 9 bases in between. Germline CDR1 reads LNHDA; CDR2 reads SQIVND (reference sequence). The CDR3 runs to 12 residues. CDR3 DNA sequence: TGTGCCAGTAGTCCCCAGGGGTATGGCTACACCTTC. Translating gives CASSPQGYGYTF.

The chain uses TRBV18 and TRBJ2-1; 7 nucleotides agree with TRBD1. There are 14 residues in the CDR3. Trimming took 2 bases from V and 6 from J; bases not matched to a gene: 4. Germline lookup yields CDR1 KGHSH and CDR2 LQKENI. The CDR3 protein is CASSPAGTVNEQFF. The CDR3, as DNA: TGTGCCAGCTCACCAGCTGGGACAGTCAATGAGCAGTTCTTC.

This chain links TRBV7-2 with TRBJ1-1; D not certain. Germline V gene lookup returns CDR1 SGHTA and CDR2 FQGNSA. CDR3 length: 19 residues. V shed 6 bases and J shed 2 bases, with 28 bases lying between them. CDR3 DNA: TGTGCCAGCAGTAGCGGACCCCCTCAACTGGGCGCCCTAAACACTGAAGCTTTCTTT. Its protein product is CASSSGPPQLGALNTEAFF.

The chain joins TRBV20-1 to TRBJ2-7; tentative D call: TRBD1 (6 bases). The CDR3 is 11 amino acids. Germline CDR1 is DFQATT and CDR2 is SNEGSKA (reference sequence). The V end lost 8 bases, the J end lost 3 bases, and 11 bases lay between the germline ends. The CDR3 nucleotides read TGCAGTACCGGACAGAACTACGAGCAGTACTTC. This sequence encodes CSTGQNYEQYF.

The genes are TRBV7-9 and TRBJ1-2; D perhaps matches TRBD1 (6 bases). The ends were cut back, 5 bases at V and 4 bases at J, with 11 bases in the middle. The CDR3 loop spans 13 amino acids. Germline CDR1 and CDR2: SEHNR and FQNEAQ (reference sequence). The CDR3 protein is CASSKTGVYGYTF. CDR3 sequence (DNA): TGTGCCAGCAGCAAGACAGGAGTCTATGGCTACACCTTC.

This clone was detected a few times. The chain uses TRBV5-6 and TRBJ1-2; D perhaps matches TRBD1 (5 bases). The germline V gene has CDR1 SGHDT and CDR2 YYEEEE. V was shortened by 0 bases and J by 4 bases, with 7 bases between the two germline ends. The CDR3 sequence is 13 residues long. In nucleotides, the CDR3 is TGTGCCAGCAGCTTGGGCAGGGCCTATGGCTACACCTTC. Amino acids: CASSLGRAYGYTF.

The rearrangement uses TRBV6-1 and TRBJ2-1; 7 bases are shared with TRBD1. In germline, CDR1 is MNHNS, CDR2 SASEGT. The V segment lost 8 bases and the J segment 3 bases; nucleotides outside the gene matches: 7. This CDR3 has 14 residues. CDR3 sequence reads: CASDRDSLYNEQFF. The CDR3 DNA is TGTGCCAGCGACCGGGACAGCCTCTACAATGAGCAGTTCTTC.

The genes are TRBV27 and TRBJ2-1, with a weak D call TRBD2 (6 bases). Germline-derived CDR1 and CDR2 are MNHEY and SMNVEV (reference sequence). V lost 5 bases, J lost 1 base, and 15 bases lay in between. CDR3 length: 16 residues. CDR3 loop: CASSPHWGVSYNEQFF. CDR3 bases: TGTGCCAGCAGTCCGCATTGGGGGGTGTCCTACAATGAGCAGTTCTTC.

This clone has only a few counts. The genes are TRBV7-6 and TRBJ1-5; D is perhaps TRBD1 (5 bases). Trimming removed 5 bases at V and 6 bases at J, with 11 bases between. This CDR3 is 13 amino acids long. The germline V gene has CDR1 SGHVS and CDR2 FNYEAQ. The CDR3 sequence is CASSPQGSQPQHF. CDR3 in DNA: TGTGCCAGCAGCCCGCAGGGTTCTCAGCCCCAGCATTTT.

Here the CDR3 reads CASSSGLSRVSGEQFF. The CDR3 DNA sequence: TGTGCCAGCAGCTCTGGGTTATCGAGGGTCTCGGGAGAGCAGTTCTTC. The chain uses TRBV11-2 and TRBJ2-1; weak D call: TRBD2 (5 bases). The length of the CDR3 is 16 residues. Trimming cost V 4 bases and J 10 bases, with 23 bases left between them. The germline gives CDR1 SGHAT, CDR2 FQNNGV.

The V gene is TRBV6-6, the J gene TRBJ2-1; D is possibly TRBD1 (6 bases). V was cut by 8 bases and J by 6 bases, with 14 bases left in between. CDR1 and CDR2 (germline): MNHNY, SVGAGI (reference sequence). CDR3 length: 13 residues. The CDR3 reads CASYDRFSNEQFF. The DNA of the CDR3 is TGTGCCAGCTATGACAGGTTTAGCAATGAGCAGTTCTTC.

This clone was counted once. This specimen includes other DNA sequences encoding the same CDR3. This sequence joins TRBV5-1 and TRBJ1-2, with 9 bases lining up with TRBD1. The CDR3 length is 14 residues. V lost 0 bases and J lost 7; bases outside the gene matches: 4. Germline V CDR1 and CDR2: SGHRS, YFSETQ. The CDR3 DNA is TGCGCCAGCAGCTTGGAGACAGGGGGAGGTGGCTACACCTTC. Encoded protein: CASSLETGGGGYTF.

The chain links TRBV2 to TRBJ2-1; D remains ambiguous. Germline values: CDR1 SNHLY, CDR2 FYNNEI. The CDR3 is made up of 13 amino acids. Trimming cost V 8 bases and J 7 bases, with 15 bases left between them. DNA for the CDR3: TGTGCCAGCTCGAGAGGCGGATTGAATGAGCAGTTCTTC. Its protein is CASSRGGLNEQFF.

The chain couples TRBV6-5 to TRBJ2-7; D is ambiguous. The CDR3 extends over 14 amino acids. The V and J ends lost 5 bases and 4 bases respectively, with 15 bases between them. The germline gives CDR1 MNHEY, CDR2 SVGAGI. The CDR3 coding sequence is TGTGCCAGCAGTCCCCCCGGGTTGGGTTACGAGCAGTACTTC. This sequence encodes CASSPPGLGYEQYF.

The chain joins TRBV18 to TRBJ1-2; TRBD1 might be the D (6 bases). The V gene lost 2 bases and the J gene lost 0 bases, with 10 bases spanning the gap. The CDR3 loop spans 15 amino acids. Germline V gene lookup returns CDR1 KGHSH and CDR2 LQKENI. CDR3 nucleotides: TGTGCCAGCTCACCAGGGGACACCTCTAACTATGGCTACACCTTC. Translated: CASSPGDTSNYGYTF.

This rearrangement joins TRBV2 to TRBJ2-3; TRBD1 matches at 8 bases. V lost 8 bases, J lost 4 bases, and 11 bases stayed unmatched. Germline V lookup: CDR1 SNHLY, CDR2 FYNNEI. CDR3 length equals 15 residues. DNA for the CDR3: TGTGCCAGCGTGGCGGCAGGGGGCAGATCAGATACGCAGTATTTT. Translation: CASVAAGGRSDTQYF. Variable domain in full (rest from reference TRBV2 and TRBJ2-3): EPEVTQTPSHQVTQMGQEVILRCVPISNHLYFYWYRQILGQKVEFLVSFYNNEISEKSEIFDDQFSVERPDGSNFTLKIRSTKLEDSAMYFCASVAAGGRSDTQYFGPGTRLTVL.

The V and J genes are TRBV7-8 and TRBJ2-3, with 13 nucleotides matching TRBD2. The length of the CDR3 is 19 residues. Per the germline V gene, CDR1 is SGHVS and CDR2 is FQNEAQ. Trimming cost V 3 bases and J 4 bases; bases outside gene matches: 13. In nucleotides, the CDR3 is TGTGCCAGCAGCTTCCCTTTTACTAGCGGGGGGGAGCGGGCAGATACGCAGTATTTT. Protein sequence: CASSFPFTSGGERADTQYF.

The chain carries TRBV11-1 and TRBJ1-2; D perhaps matches TRBD1 (5 bases). Per the germline V gene, CDR1 is SGHAT and CDR2 is FQDESV (reference sequence). The CDR3 is 14 amino acids. Trimming pared 5 bases from V and 4 bases from J, leaving 14 bases between. The CDR3 spells CASSPVQGGYGYTF. The CDR3 DNA sequence: TGTGCCAGCAGCCCTGTGCAGGGCGGCTATGGCTACACCTTC.

The J gene is TRBJ2-1, the V gene TRBV29-1; 10 bases line up with TRBD2. Germline lookup yields CDR1 SQVTM and CDR2 ANQGSEA. CDR3 length: 14 amino acids. Trimming took 1 base from V and 8 from J; bases not matched to a gene: 5. The CDR3 protein is CSVEGLAGADEQFF. CDR3 coding DNA: TGCAGCGTTGAAGGGCTAGCGGGGGCGGATGAGCAGTTCTTC.

This clone was picked up a small number of times. This chain links TRBV5-1 with TRBJ1-1, with 10 bases aligning to TRBD1. V lost 5 bases and J lost 5; bases outside the gene matches: 12. The V gene's germline CDR1 is SGHRS and CDR2 YFSETQ. The CDR3 sequence is 16 residues long. The CDR3 DNA reads TGCGCCAGCAGGCCCGGGACAGGGGTCTCGGGGACTGAAGCTTTCTTT. It yields the protein CASRPGTGVSGTEAFF.

The V gene is TRBV5-1, the J gene TRBJ2-3; 8 bases are shared with TRBD1. V shed 9 bases and J 4 bases; nucleotides not matched to a gene: 7. Per germline, CDR1 SGHRS and CDR2 YFSETQ. The CDR3 runs to 13 residues. This chain's CDR3 is CATRTGNPDTQYF. In DNA form, the CDR3 reads TGCGCCACCCGGACAGGGAATCCAGATACGCAGTATTTT. Based on the CDR3 plus reference TRBV5-1 and TRBJ2-3, the full variable domain is KAGVTQTPRYLIKTRGQQVTLSCSPISGHRSVSWYQQTPGQGLQFLFEYFSETQRNKGNFPGRFSGRQFSNSRSEMNVSTLELGDSALYLCATRTGNPDTQYFGPGTRLTVL.

The V gene is TRBV5-4, the J gene TRBJ1-1; D call uncertain. CDR1 SGHNT and CDR2 YYREEE come from the germline V gene (reference sequence). The V and J ends lost 4 bases and 5 bases respectively, with 18 bases between them. The CDR3 covers 15 residues. The CDR3 bases are TGTGCCAGCAGCCATCAATCGACGGCACTAACTGAAGCTTTCTTT. Its translation: CASSHQSTALTEAFF.

This clone was seen only a few times. J is TRBJ1-2 and V is TRBV6-1, with D tentatively TRBD1 (5 bases). The CDR3 totals 14 residues. Per the germline V gene, CDR1 is MNHNS and CDR2 is SASEGT. V was shortened by 0 bases and J by 1 base, with 6 bases between the two germline ends. CDR3 nucleotide sequence: TGTGCCAGCAGTGAAGCCCAGGGTAACTATGGCTACACCTTC. Its protein product is CASSEAQGNYGYTF.